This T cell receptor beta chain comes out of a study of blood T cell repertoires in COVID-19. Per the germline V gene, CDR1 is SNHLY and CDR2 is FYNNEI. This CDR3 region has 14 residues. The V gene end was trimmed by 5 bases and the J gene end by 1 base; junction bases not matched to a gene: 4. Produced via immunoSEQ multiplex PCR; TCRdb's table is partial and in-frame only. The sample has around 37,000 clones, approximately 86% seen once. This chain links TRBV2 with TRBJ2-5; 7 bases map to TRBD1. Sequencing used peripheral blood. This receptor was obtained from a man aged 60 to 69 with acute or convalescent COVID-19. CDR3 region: CASSPNRGQETQYF. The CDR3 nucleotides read TGTGCCAGCAGTCCTAACAGGGGCCAAGAGACCCAGTACTTC.